These T cell receptor beta chains were read from a single sample in a study of blood T cell repertoires in COVID-19. The table came from immunoSEQ multiplex PCR; TCRdb's copy has only in-frame clones and leaves some out. The data hold under 300,000 clones, with 79% observed a single time. Sequencing was done on a sample of peripheral blood. These receptors were obtained from a middle-aged woman with active or convalescent COVID-19. CDR3s include the opening cysteine and the closing phenylalanine or tryptophan. The D gene is left open where the match is weak. Clone size is shown for a subset of rows, as once, few, many or a class of expanded clone.

d_gene,v_gene,j_gene,abundance,CDR3nt,CDR3aa
-,TRBV11-2,TRBJ1-2,-,TGTGCCAGCAGCTTAGGGCAGGTCTCCTATGGCTACACCTTC,CASSLGQVSYGYTF
-,TRBV29-1,TRBJ1-4,few,TGCAGCGGTCAGGGTGGAGATGAAAAACTGTTTTTT,CSGQGGDEKLFF
-,TRBV7-2,TRBJ1-3,-,TGTGCCAGCAGCTTAGATGCGGGGGCGGGAGGAAACACCATATATTTT,CASSLDAGAGGNTIYF
-,TRBV27,TRBJ1-4,once,TGTGCCAGCAGTCCGGACGGGGGAGTGACTGGAAAACTGTTTTTT,CASSPDGGVTGKLFF
TRBD1,TRBV4-1,TRBJ2-1,few,TGCGCCAGCAGCCAGGACAGGGTACCCTACAATGAGCAGTTCTTC,CASSQDRVPYNEQFF
TRBD2,TRBV24-1,TRBJ2-3,-,TGTGCCACCAGTGGTGCGACTAGCGGGGGCTACACAGATACGCAGTATTTT,CATSGATSGGYTDTQYF
TRBD2,TRBV2,TRBJ2-7,-,TGTGCCAGCAGCGCTAGCGGGGGTACCTACGAGCAGTACTTC,CASSASGGTYEQYF
TRBD2,TRBV30,TRBJ2-3,-,TGTGCCTGGAGTTTTAGCGGGGGGGCAGATACGCAGTATTTT,CAWSFSGGADTQYF
-,TRBV5-1,TRBJ1-4,-,TGCGCCAGCAGCTTCAGTAATAATGAAAAACTGTTTTTT,CASSFSNNEKLFF
-,TRBV7-9,TRBJ1-2,-,TGTGCCAGCAGCTTAGGTAGCAGGGCGGCGAAGGGCTACACCTTC,CASSLGSRAAKGYTF
-,TRBV12-5,TRBJ1-2,few,TGTGCTAGTGGCATCCCCAATGGGCGCGAACTTGGCTACACCTTC,CASGIPNGRELGYTF
-,TRBV5-5,TRBJ2-1,-,TGTGCCAGCAGCCGCGACCCTAGCGAGGGTAATGAGCAGTTCTTC,CASSRDPSEGNEQFF
-,TRBV19,TRBJ1-5,few,TGTGCCAGTAGGGGTACCTGGGGAGGGGTGGGCAATCAGCCCCAGCATTTT,CASRGTWGGVGNQPQHF
-,TRBV5-6,TRBJ1-1,-,TGTGCCAGCAGCTTGTTTGGGACTAGAGACTTGAACACTGAAGCTTTCTTT,CASSLFGTRDLNTEAFF
-,TRBV2,TRBJ1-2,-,TGTGCCAGCAGTGCTCCCCGCCCAGGCCTCCTGTACCTCTATGGCTACACCTTC,CASSAPRPGLLYLYGYTF
-,TRBV3-1/TRBV3-2,TRBJ2-7,many,TGTGCCAGCAGCGCAGAAAGACAGGAGCAGTACTTC,CASSAERQEQYF
-,TRBV28,TRBJ1-2,-,TGTGCCAGCGAAAGCCCCGACGGAGACAACTATGGCTACACCTTC,CASESPDGDNYGYTF
-,TRBV29-1,TRBJ1-6,-,TGCAGCGTGCGACAGCTTAGTAATTCACCCCTCCACTTT,CSVRQLSNSPLHF
TRBD1,TRBV6-1,TRBJ1-2,-,TGTGCCAGCAGTGAAGACCGCGGCAGGGGGCGGGTTGGCTACACCTTC,CASSEDRGRGRVGYTF
-,TRBV27,TRBJ1-5,-,TGTGCCAGCAGTGAGTCAGGCAACAATCAGCCCCAGCATTTT,CASSESGNNQPQHF
-,TRBV7-3,TRBJ1-1,-,TGTGCCAGCAGCTCGTCACGGGGTGAGGCTTTCTTT,CASSSSRGEAFF
TRBD1,TRBV6-6,TRBJ1-3,-,TGTGCCAGCAGTCCTGGGACAGAGAGAAACACCATATATTTT,CASSPGTERNTIYF
-,TRBV6-6,TRBJ1-2,-,TGTGCCAGCAGCTTGACAGACAACTATGGCTACACCTTC,CASSLTDNYGYTF
TRBD1,TRBV12-5,TRBJ1-2,many,TGTGCTAGTGGTTTGGGAAGAACAGGGGTAGGCTATGGCTACACCTTC,CASGLGRTGVGYGYTF
-,TRBV4-2,TRBJ2-5,-,TGTGCCAGCAGCCAAGTGTCCAACCAAGAGACCCAGTACTTC,CASSQVSNQETQYF
-,TRBV12-3/TRBV12-4,TRBJ2-7,-,TGTGCCAGCAGTTTAGGGGCGGGCGAGCAGTACTTC,CASSLGAGEQYF
TRBD1,TRBV5-1,TRBJ1-3,many,TGCGCCAGCAGCTTGGCCGGACAGGGTGGTGGAAACACCATATATTTT,CASSLAGQGGGNTIYF
TRBD2,TRBV30,TRBJ2-5,once,TGTGCCTGGAGTGTACCGGCTAGCGGGGGGCCTGGGACCCAGTACTTC,CAWSVPASGGPGTQYF
TRBD2,TRBV7-8,TRBJ2-1,-,TGTGCCAGCAGCTTTCGGGCTAGCGGGGGGGCATGGCAGTTCTTC,CASSFRASGGAWQFF
TRBD2,TRBV10-1,TRBJ2-1,few,TGCGCCAGCAGTCGGACCGGGACTAGCGGGGGCCTAAGCCGTAATGAGCAGTTCTTC,CASSRTGTSGGLSRNEQFF
TRBD1,TRBV5-1,TRBJ2-5,-,TGCGCCAGCAGTCGCGGACAGGGGGAAGAGACCCAGTACTTC,CASSRGQGEETQYF
-,TRBV5-4,TRBJ2-7,-,TGTGCCAGCAGTCACCCGGACGGGACCTACGAGCAGTACTTC,CASSHPDGTYEQYF
-,TRBV27,TRBJ1-4,-,TGTGCCAGCAGTCTACGGGAGGGCAGGGCTAATGAAAAACTGTTTTTT,CASSLREGRANEKLFF
-,TRBV15,TRBJ1-2,once,TGTGCCACCAGCAGAGGACAGTCCAACTATGGCTACACCTTC,CATSRGQSNYGYTF
-,TRBV7-9,TRBJ2-2,-,TGTGCCAGCAGCTTTACAGGGACGAACACCGGGGAGCTGTTTTTT,CASSFTGTNTGELFF
-,TRBV10-3,TRBJ2-4,-,TGTGCCACCGGACAGTTACAGGGAAACATTCAGTACTTC,CATGQLQGNIQYF
TRBD2,TRBV5-6,TRBJ2-5,-,TGTGCCAGCAGCTTGGCAGTAGCGGGGGCGGGAGAGACCCAGTACTTC,CASSLAVAGAGETQYF
-,TRBV19,TRBJ1-6,-,TGTGCCAGTAGTTTGGGGAGCTCCTATAATTCACCCCTCCACTTT,CASSLGSSYNSPLHF
-,TRBV15,TRBJ1-1,-,TGTGCCACCAGCCTTACGACGGGGGACACTGAAGCTTTCTTT,CATSLTTGDTEAFF
TRBD1,TRBV5-1,TRBJ2-1,-,TGCGCCAGCACGGGACAGACGAGAGCTGAGCAGTTCTTC,CASTGQTRAEQFF
-,TRBV7-3,TRBJ2-3,-,TGTGCCAGCAGCCCCCGGGGGACTGGCGAAGATACGCAGTATTTT,CASSPRGTGEDTQYF